One and the same sample provided the 3 T cell receptor beta chains below, sequenced in a study of identical twins. MiXCR, applied by TCRdb to the 5' RACE reads, yields one record per CDR3 protein. The profile shows just over 500,000 distinct CDR3 sequences, 22% of them singletons. The same data also went into a second study, on T cells expressing NK-cell markers.

Sequencing was carried out using CD4+ T cells sorted from blood. The receptors here all came from a woman under 30 in good health.

This clonotype showed up many times. V usage is TRBV4-3 and J usage is TRBJ2-7; TRBD2 matches at 10 bases. Germline V gene lookup returns CDR1 LGHNA and CDR2 YSLEER. V trimming: 4 bases; J trimming: 1 base; junction bases outside the gene matches: 4. The CDR3 covers 15 residues. The CDR3 region has the DNA TGCGCCAGCAGCCGAGGGACTAGCGCATCCTACGAGCAGTACTTC. Translated, it gives CASSRGTSASYEQYF.

The chain recombines TRBV7-3 with TRBJ1-4, with a tentative D call TRBD1 (5 bases). V lost 5 bases and J 5 bases, leaving 21 bases between the germline ends. CDR3 length: 17 amino acids. Germline loops: CDR1 SGHTA, CDR2 FQGTGA. CDR3 in amino acids: CASSQTASPSGNEKLFF. The CDR3 DNA is TGTGCCAGCAGCCAGACAGCAAGTCCTTCGGGAAATGAAAAACTGTTTTTT.

The CDR3 coding sequence is TGTGCCAGCAGTTTAGGGCAGAGGGTCGGTGAGCAGTTCTTC. Its protein is CASSLGQRVGEQFF. The genes are TRBV12-3 or TRBV12-4 and TRBJ2-1; D is possibly TRBD2 (5 bases). This CDR3 has 14 amino acids. Trimming stripped 1 base from V and 9 bases from J, with 13 bases between.